The subject of this entry is one T cell receptor (beta chain). This entry comes from a study of blood T cell repertoires in COVID-19. Study-wide context: Samples taken during acute and convalescent COVID-19 were collected in the United States, Italy and Spain. From T cells, B-cell-depleted T cells, or PBMCs came the material, which was cDNA or gDNA.

In the authors' methods: Reference gene primer amplification gave estimated nucleated cell counts. Sequenced by immunoSEQ multiplex PCR; TCRdb stores in-frame clones only, minus some. V and J calls and clone size are those listed in that table; D and trimming were worked out from the DNA. The table includes 75,000 to 85,000 clones, approximately 86% detected once. The sequenced sample was peripheral blood. This receptor was obtained from a human donor in a cohort sampled during active COVID-19.

This CDR3 reads CASSSQGATGELFF. The CDR3 DNA reads TGCGCCAGCAGCTCACAGGGGGCAACCGGGGAGCTGTTTTTT. This chain links TRBV5-1 with TRBJ2-2, with 9 bases aligning to TRBD1. V was pared by 3 bases and J by 5 bases, with 2 bases of the junction left unmatched. The CDR3 extends over 14 amino acids. Germline assignment: CDR1 SGHRS and CDR2 YFSETQ.